This entry describes one T cell receptor beta chain. The antigen is not known. This record comes from a study of blood T cells in healthy people across ages. Study findings and constraints: The study found more naive CD4+ cells and higher diversity in long-lived than aged donors. Per-million-T-cell TCR beta diversity fell roughly linearly with age.

Primed by a sample-barcoded 5' primer and a J-beta primer mix, a second PCR proceeded for roughly 6 to 12 cycles. Via MiXCR, TCRdb re-called the 5' RACE reads, giving one row per CDR3 protein. This table holds approximately 690,000 distinct CDR3 sequences, around 41% found once. Material for sequencing was blood. This TCR derives from a man older than 75 in good health.

CDR3 DNA: TGTGCCAGCAGTGAGGGGCACAGCACAGATACGCAGTATTTT. Translation gives CASSEGHSTDTQYF. The V gene is TRBV6-4, the J gene TRBJ2-3, with D perhaps TRBD1 (5 bases). This CDR3 has 14 residues. Germline V gives CDR1 MRHNA, CDR2 SNTAGT. The V and J ends lost 3 bases and 0 bases respectively, with 7 bases between them.